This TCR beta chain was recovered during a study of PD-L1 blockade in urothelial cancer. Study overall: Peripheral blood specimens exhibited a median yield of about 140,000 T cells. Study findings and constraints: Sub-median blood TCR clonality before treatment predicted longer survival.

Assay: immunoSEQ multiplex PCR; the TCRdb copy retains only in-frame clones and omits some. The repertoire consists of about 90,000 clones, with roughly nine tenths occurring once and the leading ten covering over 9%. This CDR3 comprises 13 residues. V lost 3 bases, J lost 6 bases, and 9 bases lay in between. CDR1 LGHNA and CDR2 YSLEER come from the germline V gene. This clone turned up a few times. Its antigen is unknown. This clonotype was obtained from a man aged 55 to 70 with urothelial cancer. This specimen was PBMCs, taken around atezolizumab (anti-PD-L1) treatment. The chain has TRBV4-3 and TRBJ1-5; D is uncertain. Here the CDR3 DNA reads TGCGCCAGCAGCCAGGTACAGAGTCAGCCCCAGCATTTT. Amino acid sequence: CASSQVQSQPQHF.